One sample yielded the 17 T cell receptor beta chains listed below, sequenced in a study of blood T cell repertoires in COVID-19. Clones were read by immunoSEQ multiplex PCR, and TCRdb kept only the in-frame ones, dropping some. The repertoire has 300,000 to 400,000 clones, 90% to 95% of them found once; the top ten carry roughly 3.4%. The sequenced material came from peripheral blood. All receptors come from a woman younger than 35 who had recovered from COVID-19.

This clone was seen a single time. The rearrangement joins TRBV10-3 to TRBJ2-1; 7 bases are shared with TRBD2. Germline V CDR1 and CDR2: ENHRY, SYGVKD. There are 16 residues in the CDR3. V lost 0 bases and J lost 7; bases outside the gene matches: 9. CDR3 sequence (DNA): TGTGCCATCAGTGAGTCTGTGGGCGGGAGCGGGAATGAGCAGTTCTTC. Residues: CAISESVGGSGNEQFF.

Written as DNA, the CDR3 is TGTGCCAGCTCACCTGTGGGCGGGGAGACCCAGTACTTC. As protein: CASSPVGGETQYF. The rearrangement links TRBV18 to TRBJ2-5; tentative D call: TRBD2 (5 bases). The CDR3 is made up of 13 amino acids. Trimming cost V 3 bases and J 5 bases, with 10 bases left between them. Germline assignment: CDR1 KGHSH and CDR2 LQKENI.

The chain combines TRBV19 with TRBJ2-2; D is possibly TRBD1 (5 bases). This CDR3 is built from 14 residues. Trimming shortened V by 5 bases and J by 0 bases, and 7 bases separated the two germline ends. The germline CDR1 and CDR2 sequences are LNHDA and SQIVND (reference sequence). CDR3 sequence: CASSQGTNTGELFF. In nucleotides, the CDR3 is TGTGCCAGTAGTCAGGGAACGAACACCGGGGAGCTGTTTTTT.

J is TRBJ1-1 and V is TRBV30; D not certain. In germline, CDR1 is GTSNPN, CDR2 SVGIG (reference sequence). Trimming left V 2 bases short and J 4 bases short, with 8 bases between. The length of the CDR3 is 12 residues. The CDR3 region is CAWSPWSTEAFF. The CDR3 DNA is TGTGCCTGGAGTCCCTGGAGCACTGAAGCTTTCTTT.

V is TRBV2 and J is TRBJ2-4, with TRBD1 matching over 10 bases. The CDR3 runs to 13 residues. Germline trimming cut 10 bases from V and 5 bases from J; bases unmatched to any gene: 5. CDR1 and CDR2 (germline): SNHLY, FYNNEI. Here the CDR3 DNA reads TGTGCCACAAGACAGGGGGCGGAAAACATTCAGTACTTC. Encoded protein: CATRQGAENIQYF.

The J gene is TRBJ2-7, the V gene TRBV12-3 or TRBV12-4, with a weak D call TRBD2 (6 bases). The V and J ends lost 4 bases and 4 bases respectively, with 8 bases between them. The CDR3 is 12 amino acids. The CDR3 here is CASSWGLYEQYV. CDR3 DNA sequence: TGTGCCAGCAGTTGGGGACTTTACGAGCAGTACGTC.

In its sample, this clone was seen a few times. The chain is built from TRBV4-3 and TRBJ1-6, with 12 bases that match TRBD1. The CDR3 spans 21 residues. V was pared by 3 bases and J by 2 bases, with 14 bases of the junction left unmatched. From germline, CDR1 is LGHNA and CDR2 YSLEER. The CDR3 sequence is CASSQRAPGQGATAYNSPLHF. The CDR3 DNA is TGCGCCAGCAGCCAGAGGGCACCGGGACAGGGGGCAACGGCCTATAATTCACCCCTCCACTTT.

The genes are TRBV2 and TRBJ1-1; no definite D call. V was trimmed by 3 bases and J by 10 bases, leaving 12 bases between them. Germline V gene lookup returns CDR1 SNHLY and CDR2 FYNNEI. The CDR3 runs 12 residues. CDR3 nucleotide sequence: TGTGCCAGCAGTGATAGGAATCGGGGAGCTTTCTTT. Residues: CASSDRNRGAFF.

In this sample, this clone turned up once. The V call is TRBV5-1, the J call TRBJ2-7; 7 nucleotides agree with TRBD2. V lost 0 bases to trimming and J lost 6 bases; unmatched junction nucleotides: 9. The CDR3 loop spans 15 amino acids. CDR1 SGHRS and CDR2 YFSETQ come from the germline V gene. In DNA form, the CDR3 reads TGCGCCAGCAGCTTGGGCGGGTCCCGCGGGGGCGAGCAGTACGTC. Encoded protein: CASSLGGSRGGEQYV.

CDR3 protein: CASSQESGLATDTQYF. The DNA for the CDR3 is TGTGCCAGCAGCCAAGAAAGCGGACTAGCCACAGATACGCAGTATTTT. V usage is TRBV3-1 (or the pseudogene TRBV3-2) and J usage is TRBJ2-3, with TRBD2 matching 8 bases. Germline loops: CDR1 LGHDT, CDR2 YNNKEL (reference sequence). J gave up 2 bases and V 0 bases, and 4 bases lay outside the gene matches. The CDR3 extends over 16 amino acids.

This clone is a singleton in its sample. V is TRBV7-2 and J is TRBJ2-1, with 9 bases that match TRBD2. The CDR3 runs 15 residues. V dropped 3 bases and J dropped 8; count of bases not matched to a gene: 8. CDR1 is SGHTA, CDR2 FQGNSA, per germline. In DNA form, the CDR3 reads TGTGCCAGCAGCTTCGGGACTAGCAGTGAAGATGAGCAGTTCTTC. Protein sequence: CASSFGTSSEDEQFF.

V usage is TRBV7-2 and J usage is TRBJ2-5; 7 positions match TRBD2. J gave up 5 bases and V 0 bases, and 6 bases lay outside the gene matches. Germline assignment: CDR1 SGHTA and CDR2 FQGNSA. This CDR3 comprises 15 residues. The CDR3 loop reads CASSLARAGAETQYF. The DNA for the CDR3 is TGTGCCAGCAGCTTAGCCCGTGCGGGAGCGGAGACCCAGTACTTC. Filled out from reference TRBV7-2 and TRBJ2-5, the complete variable domain reads GAGVSQSPSNKVTEKGKDVELRCDPISGHTALYWYRQSLGQGLEFLIYFQGNSAPDKSGLPSDRFSAERTGGSVSTLTIQRTQQEDSAVYLCASSLARAGAETQYFGPGTRLLVL.

The rearrangement uses TRBV6-1 and TRBJ2-1; no firm D call. The CDR3 has 13 amino acids. CDR1 is MNHNS, CDR2 SASEGT, per germline. V lost 2 bases and J 8 bases, leaving 10 bases between the germline ends. The CDR3 reads CASSETPRYEQFF. The CDR3, as DNA: TGTGCCAGCAGTGAAACCCCGCGTTATGAGCAGTTCTTC.

This clone was recorded only once. CDR3 sequence reads: CASSVAEGEAFF. CDR3 DNA: TGTGCCAGCAGCGTAGCAGAGGGTGAAGCTTTCTTT. The chain joins TRBV9 to TRBJ1-1; D gene unclear. The CDR3 consists of 12 residues. Trimming pared 0 bases from V and 7 bases from J, leaving 7 bases between. CDR1 and CDR2 (germline): SGDLS, YYNGEE.

This clone appeared a single time. V is TRBV6-2 or TRBV6-3 and J is TRBJ2-1; D may be TRBD2 (6 bases). V was pared by 0 bases and J by 0 bases, with 21 bases between. The CDR3 totals 20 residues. Per germline, CDR1 MNHEY and CDR2 SVGEGT. DNA for the CDR3: TGTGCCAGCAGTTACTCGGAGCGGACCACTAGCCGGAGCTCCTACAATGAGCAGTTCTTC. Residues: CASSYSERTTSRSSYNEQFF.

J is TRBJ2-3 and V is TRBV19; 7 bases line up with TRBD1. This CDR3 contains 14 residues. With V trimmed by 5 bases and J by 4 bases, 6 bases remained unmatched. The germline gives CDR1 LNHDA, CDR2 SQIVND (reference sequence). The CDR3 sequence: CASSATGVPDTQYF. CDR3 nucleotide sequence: TGTGCCAGTAGTGCAACAGGGGTTCCAGATACGCAGTATTTT.

This rearrangement joins TRBV11-3 to TRBJ2-2; 10 bases are a match to TRBD2. From germline, CDR1 is SGHNT and CDR2 YENEEA. V was pared by 9 bases and J by 7 bases, with 8 bases of the junction left unmatched. This CDR3 comprises 14 residues. The CDR3 DNA follows: TGTGCCAGTTCCGGGACTAGCGTCTTCGGGGAGCTGTTTTTT. Encoded protein: CASSGTSVFGELFF.